These 4 T cell receptor beta chains were sequenced from one sample in a study of OX40 agonist ivuxolimab in advanced cancers. TCRdb's table, derived via immunoSEQ multiplex PCR, lists solely in-frame clones and lacks some. The profile shows 95,000 to 110,000 clones, 80% to 95% of them singletons. The sample consisted of CD4+ or CD8+ T cells sorted from blood, taken in a trial of the OX40 agonist ivuxolimab. Receptors originate from an adult with an advanced solid tumor such as melanoma, head and neck, liver or kidney cancer.

This chain uses TRBV7-6 with TRBJ1-2; TRBD1 might be the D (5 bases). CDR3 length: 16 residues. V was pared by 5 bases and J by 6 bases, with 22 bases between. The germline CDR1 and CDR2 sequences are SGHVS and FNYEAQ. CDR3 amino acids: CASSLQDSLAPDGYTF. CDR3 coding DNA: TGTGCCAGCAGCCTCCAAGACAGTTTGGCACCAGATGGCTACACCTTC.

The chain uses TRBV5-6 and TRBJ1-5, with 7 bases identical to TRBD1. The germline gives CDR1 SGHDT, CDR2 YYEEEE. The CDR3 loop spans 15 amino acids. The V and J ends lost 0 bases and 4 bases, in that order; junction bases with no gene match: 4. The CDR3: CASSLGRGRNQPQHF. The CDR3 DNA follows: TGTGCCAGCAGCTTGGGGAGGGGGCGGAATCAGCCCCAGCATTTT.

CDR3 DNA sequence: TGTGCCAGTACCCAGAGGGTTACCGGGGAGCTGTTTTTT. Translating gives CASTQRVTGELFF. This chain joins TRBV19 and TRBJ2-2; tentative D call: TRBD2 (5 bases). Deletions cut 7 bases from V and 5 bases from J, with 11 bases between. The length of the CDR3 is 13 residues. CDR1 is LNHDA and CDR2 is SQIVND in the germline V gene (reference sequence).

The CDR3 coding sequence is TGCGCCAGCAGCTCCCGGGACAGGGATGGGAGGCAGTACTTC. Encoded protein: CASSSRDRDGRQYF. The rearrangement joins TRBV5-1 to TRBJ2-7, with 9 bases aligning to TRBD1. Germline V gene sequence: CDR1 SGHRS, CDR2 YFSETQ. The length of the CDR3 is 14 residues. With V trimmed by 3 bases and J by 9 bases, 10 bases remained unmatched. Supplemented by reference TRBV5-1 and TRBJ2-7, the full variable domain reads KAGVTQTPRYLIKTRGQQVTLSCSPISGHRSVSWYQQTPGQGLQFLFEYFSETQRNKGNFPGRFSGRQFSNSRSEMNVSTLELGDSALYLCASSSRDRDGRQYFGPGTRLTVT.